Listed below are T cell receptor beta chains from one sample, sequenced in a study of T cell responses to AZD1222 COVID-19 vaccine. TCRdb's table, derived via immunoSEQ multiplex PCR, lists solely in-frame clones and lacks some. The profile shows 150,000 or so clones, about 93% of them singletons. This sample comprised peripheral blood, obtained on day 0 of AZD1222 vaccination. The source of these receptors is an adult in good health. The CDR3 runs from the conserved cysteine through the conserved F or W. The order of the fields is clone size, V gene, D gene, J gene, CDR3 protein, CDR3 DNA. The D gene is left open where the match is weak. For some rows the clone size is stated as once, few or many, or as a class when expanded; others skip it.

.	TRBV7-2	.	TRBJ2-3	CASSLTADTQYF	TGTGCCAGCAGCTTAACAGCAGATACGCAGTATTTT
.	TRBV6-6	.	TRBJ2-2	CASSSLVTGELFF	TGTGCCAGCAGTTCCCTAGTGACCGGGGAGCTGTTTTTT
once	TRBV6-5	TRBD2	TRBJ2-5	CASSYWNVAGGETQYF	TGTGCCAGCAGTTACTGGAACGTAGCGGGAGGGGAGACCCAGTACTTC
.	TRBV7-8	.	TRBJ2-3	CASSPPGTDTQYF	TGTGCCAGCAGCCCCCCTGGCACAGATACGCAGTATTTT
.	TRBV13	TRBD2	TRBJ2-2	CASSLEVLAGGPGELFF	TGTGCCAGCAGCTTAGAAGTCCTAGCGGGAGGGCCCGGGGAGCTGTTTTTT
once	TRBV19	.	TRBJ2-2	CASSGPGELFF	TGTGCCAGTAGTGGACCCGGGGAGCTGTTTTTT
.	TRBV19	TRBD2	TRBJ2-5	CASSRNGLAQETQYF	TGTGCCAGTAGTAGAAACGGACTAGCCCAAGAGACCCAGTACTTC
.	TRBV27	.	TRBJ2-1	CASSSLGGQYNEQFF	TGTGCCAGCAGTTCTTTGGGAGGTCAATACAATGAGCAGTTCTTC
.	TRBV30	.	TRBJ1-1	CALCRQLNTEAFF	TGTGCCTTATGTAGACAGCTGAACACTGAAGCTTTCTTT
.	TRBV10-1	TRBD1	TRBJ1-1	CASSESNSWTGRPNTEAFF	TGCGCCAGCAGTGAGTCGAATTCGTGGACAGGGAGACCGAACACTGAAGCTTTCTTT
.	TRBV25-1	.	TRBJ1-5	CASSDGYGGNQPQHF	TGTGCCAGCAGTGATGGCTACGGGGGCAATCAGCCCCAGCATTTT
.	TRBV28	TRBD2	TRBJ2-5	CASSSSGGRQETQYF	TGTGCCAGCAGCTCATCGGGCGGGAGGCAAGAGACCCAGTACTTC
.	TRBV10-3	TRBD1	TRBJ2-3	CAISVVRGPADTQYF	TGTGCCATCAGTGTCGTCAGGGGGCCGGCAGATACGCAGTATTTT
.	TRBV11-2	.	TRBJ1-2	CASSSRTLSYGYTF	TGTGCCAGCAGCTCGCGGACACTTAGTTATGGCTACACCTTC
.	TRBV6-5	TRBD2	TRBJ2-7	CASSYTPSGEAYEQYF	TGTGCCAGCAGTTACACCCCGAGCGGGGAGGCCTACGAGCAGTACTTC
.	TRBV4-3	TRBD2	TRBJ2-1	CASSGSPMTSGSNEQFF	TGCGCCAGCAGCGGGTCCCCGATGACTAGCGGATCCAATGAGCAGTTCTTC
.	TRBV6-1	TRBD2	TRBJ2-1	CASSERTSGSYVYNEQFF	TGTGCCAGCAGTGAAAGGACTAGCGGGAGTTATGTCTACAATGAGCAGTTCTTC
.	TRBV5-1	TRBD2	TRBJ2-7	CASSPGLAGARSGEQYF	TGCGCCAGCAGCCCCGGACTAGCGGGAGCGCGGTCCGGCGAGCAGTACTTC
.	TRBV7-3	.	TRBJ1-2	CASSRVPGSGYTF	TGTGCCAGCAGCCGCGTCCCGGGTAGCGGCTACACCTTC
.	TRBV4-2	.	TRBJ1-3	CASSQGQAFSGNTIYF	TGTGCCAGCAGCCAAGGACAGGCCTTCTCTGGAAACACCATATATTTT
.	TRBV5-1	.	TRBJ1-2	CASSLDSSGYGYTF	TGCGCCAGCAGCTTGGATTCCTCGGGCTATGGCTACACCTTC
.	TRBV5-1	TRBD1	TRBJ2-5	CASSLVGQGAETQYF	TGCGCCAGCAGCTTGGTGGGACAGGGAGCAGAGACCCAGTACTTC
.	TRBV19	.	TRBJ1-2	CASSIGGSGDGGYTF	TGTGCCAGTAGTATAGGGGGGTCGGGGGACGGTGGCTACACCTTC
.	TRBV19	.	TRBJ2-7	CASSLRHEQYF	TGTGCCAGTAGTTTACGACACGAGCAGTACTTC
few	TRBV5-1	.	TRBJ1-4	CASSPRGGEKLFF	TGCGCCAGCAGCCCACGGGGGGGTGAAAAACTGTTTTTT
few	TRBV6-2/TRBV6-3	TRBD2	TRBJ2-7	CASSYSGRHSGLAGLSYEQYF	TGTGCCAGCAGTTACTCGGGGCGACACTCGGGACTAGCGGGCCTCTCCTACGAGCAGTACTTC
.	TRBV6-5	TRBD2	TRBJ2-7	CASSSPSGSAHEQYF	TGTGCCAGCAGTTCCCCAAGCGGGAGCGCCCACGAGCAGTACTTC
.	TRBV5-5	.	TRBJ1-4	CASSLLIATNEKLFF	TGTGCCAGCAGCTTGCTAATTGCAACTAATGAAAAACTGTTTTTT
.	TRBV6-5	TRBD2	TRBJ2-7	CASAWREGLEQYF	TGTGCCAGCGCGTGGCGGGAGGGTCTCGAGCAGTACTTC
.	TRBV6-6	.	TRBJ2-3	CAGSAGTDTQYF	TGTGCCGGTTCAGCAGGGACAGATACGCAGTATTTT
.	TRBV12-3/TRBV12-4	.	TRBJ1-1	CASSLGGMSEAFF	TGTGCCAGCAGTTTGGGGGGTATGAGTGAAGCTTTCTTT
.	TRBV30	TRBD1	TRBJ1-2	CAGRGNYGYTF	TGTGCCGGCAGGGGGAACTATGGCTACACCTTC
.	TRBV6-5	.	TRBJ1-1	CASSTSGRRGTEAFF	TGTGCCAGCAGCACTTCCGGGCGTCGGGGCACTGAAGCTTTCTTT
.	TRBV9	TRBD2	TRBJ2-7	CASSALGTSSDEQYF	TGTGCCAGCAGCGCCCTCGGGACTAGCTCCGACGAGCAGTACTTC
.	TRBV10-2	.	TRBJ2-7	CASNDGAYEQYF	TGCGCCAGCAACGACGGGGCCTACGAGCAGTACTTC
.	TRBV10-3	TRBD1	TRBJ2-2	CAIRTDRGSGELFF	TGTGCCATCAGGACTGACAGGGGAAGCGGGGAGCTGTTTTTT
once	TRBV9	.	TRBJ1-2	CASSPRQQFNYGYTF	TGTGCCAGCAGCCCCAGACAACAATTTAACTATGGCTACACCTTC
once	TRBV7-2	.	TRBJ1-2	CASSSLYGYTF	TGTGCCAGCAGCTCCCTCTATGGCTACACCTTC
once	TRBV10-1	TRBD1	TRBJ2-7	CASSVGTGEREQYF	TGCGCCAGCAGTGTTGGAACAGGGGAGCGCGAGCAGTACTTC
.	TRBV7-9	TRBD1	TRBJ1-5	CASSSDRGLNQPQHF	TGTGCCAGCAGCTCGGACAGGGGATTAAATCAGCCCCAGCATTTT
.	TRBV30	.	TRBJ1-3	CAWSIGPSLDTIYF	TGTGCCTGGAGTATTGGGCCATCTCTGGACACCATATATTTT